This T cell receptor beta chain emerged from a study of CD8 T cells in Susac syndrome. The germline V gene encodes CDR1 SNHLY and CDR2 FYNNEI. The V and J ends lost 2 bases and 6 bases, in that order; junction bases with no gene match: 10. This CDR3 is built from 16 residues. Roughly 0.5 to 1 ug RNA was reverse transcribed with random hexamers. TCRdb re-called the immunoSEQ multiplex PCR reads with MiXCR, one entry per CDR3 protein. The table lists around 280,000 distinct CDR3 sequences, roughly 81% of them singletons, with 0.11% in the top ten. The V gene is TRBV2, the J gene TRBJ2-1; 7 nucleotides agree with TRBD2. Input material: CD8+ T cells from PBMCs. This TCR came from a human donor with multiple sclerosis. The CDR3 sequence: CASSESVGGPVNEQFF. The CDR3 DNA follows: TGTGCCAGCAGTGAATCAGTGGGAGGGCCGGTCAATGAGCAGTTCTTC.